These 21 T cell receptor beta chains were all obtained from the same sample, sequenced in a study of cytomegalovirus exposure and HLA in healthy donors. The PCR contained 60 Vbeta and 13 Jbeta primers. Produced via immunoSEQ multiplex PCR; TCRdb's table is partial and in-frame only. This sample has about 76,000 clones, with around three quarters found just once. Input material: PBMCs. The receptors stem from a man younger than 45 in good health and CMV-seronegative.

The chain couples TRBV5-6 to TRBJ1-1; TRBD1 agrees at 11 bases. V trimming: 4 bases; J trimming: 4 bases; junction bases outside the gene matches: 6. The V gene's germline CDR1 is SGHDT and CDR2 YYEEEE. This CDR3 has 15 amino acids. The CDR3 protein is CASSRTGGAGTEAFF. As DNA, the CDR3 is TGTGCCAGCAGCCGGACAGGGGGCGCGGGCACTGAAGCTTTCTTT.

This clone was seen more than once but under ten times. V and J are TRBV6-1 and TRBJ2-7; 10 bases match TRBD1. The V and J ends lost 6 bases and 6 bases, in that order; junction bases with no gene match: 8. CDR3 size: 14 residues. Per germline, CDR1 MNHNS and CDR2 SASEGT. The CDR3 region has the DNA TGTGCCAGCAGGCCGGGACAGGGGAAGTTCGAGCAGTACTTC. Protein: CASRPGQGKFEQYF.

The chain uses TRBV7-2 and TRBJ2-2, with 8 positions matching TRBD2. J lost 1 base, V lost 4 bases, and 2 bases had no gene match. Per the germline V gene, CDR1 is SGHTA and CDR2 is FQGNSA. The CDR3 consists of 15 residues. CDR3 DNA: TGTGCCAGCAGCTCAAGCGGGGGGAACACCGGGGAGCTGTTTTTT. Translated, it gives CASSSSGGNTGELFF.

The V gene is TRBV27, the J gene TRBJ2-5; D unresolved. The CDR3 covers 14 residues. Germline-derived CDR1 and CDR2 are MNHEY and SMNVEV (reference sequence). V lost 4 bases to trimming and J lost 1 base, with 10 bases between them. CDR3 coding DNA: TGTGCCAGCAGTTGGGCAGGCCGCCAAGAGACCCAGTACTTC. This encodes CASSWAGRQETQYF.

J is TRBJ1-4 and V is TRBV7-8; 9 bases agree with TRBD1. V trimming: 4 bases; J trimming: 10 bases; junction bases outside the gene matches: 22. Germline CDR1 and CDR2: SGHVS and FQNEAQ. This CDR3 has 19 residues. CDR3 coding DNA: TGTGCCAGCAGCTCCCGGGGGGCCACAGGGGGCTCGGGTTTGGGAAAACTGTTTTTT. The encoded protein is CASSSRGATGGSGLGKLFF.

This clone has more than one count but fewer than ten. CDR3 protein: CASSLPGGVTDTQYF. CDR3 in DNA: TGTGCCAGCAGCTTGCCGGGGGGAGTCACAGATACGCAGTATTTT. The genes are TRBV12-1 and TRBJ2-3; TRBD2, the table's D call, was not compared with the DNA. TRBV12-1 is marked as a pseudogene. This CDR3 is built from 15 residues.

The chain couples TRBV19 to TRBJ2-1, with TRBD2 as a possible D gene (5 bases). Looked up from germline, CDR1 is LNHDA and CDR2 is SQIVND (reference sequence). The CDR3 is 16 residues long. The V end lost 7 bases, the J end lost 3 bases, and 19 bases lay between the germline ends. The DNA of the CDR3 is TGTGCCAGTAACGAAGGAAGGTGGGAGCGCTACAATGAGCAGTTCTTC. Translated, it gives CASNEGRWERYNEQFF.

Comments on this clone: The junction and the germline gene differ at one end; a read error may be behind it. The genes are TRBV7-9 and TRBJ1-1, with D unclear. Germline V gene data show CDR1 as SEHNR and CDR2 as FQNEAQ (reference sequence). The CDR3 runs 15 residues. In nucleotides, the CDR3 is TGTTCCAGCAGCCTATCGTACCTAACGGACACTGAAGCTTTCTTT. This encodes CSSSLSYLTDTEAFF.

The chain employs TRBV4-3 and TRBJ2-3; perhaps TRBD2 as D (6 bases). Between the trimmed V and J ends, which lost 1 base and 1 base, there was a span of 9 bases. CDR1 LGHNA and CDR2 YSLEER come from the germline V gene. This CDR3 has 15 amino acids. The CDR3 protein is CASSQGWGGTDTQYF. As DNA, the CDR3 is TGCGCCAGCAGCCAAGGATGGGGGGGCACAGATACGCAGTATTTT.

On this clone: At one boundary the junction diverges from the germline segment, which might be a read error. Other DNA sequences in the same sample also yield this CDR3. The chain combines TRBV10-3 with TRBJ2-7; 8 bases fit TRBD2. Germline loops: CDR1 ENHRY, CDR2 SYGVKD. This CDR3 spans 15 amino acids. The CDR3 nucleotides read TGCGCCATCAGTGAACCGAGCGGGGGCGCCTACGAGCAGTACTTC. Amino acid sequence: CAISEPSGGAYEQYF.

The chain employs TRBV28 and TRBJ2-7; D is unclear. The CDR3 covers 12 residues. Germline V CDR1 and CDR2: MDHEN, SYDVKM. V lost 3 bases, J lost 2 bases, and 5 bases lay in between. In nucleotides, the CDR3 is TGTGCCAGCAGTTTGGGCACCTACGAGCAGTACTTC. Protein sequence: CASSLGTYEQYF. Drawing the rest from reference TRBV28 and TRBJ2-7, the complete variable domain is DVKVTQSSRYLVKRTGEKVFLECVQDMDHENMFWYRQDPGLGLRLIYFSYDVKMKEKGDIPEGYSVSREKKERFSLILESASTNQTSMYLCASSLGTYEQYFGPGTRLTVT.

V usage is TRBV5-5 and J usage is TRBJ2-7; D is possibly TRBD2 (5 bases). CDR1 is SGHKS, CDR2 YYEKEE, per germline (reference sequence). The V end was cut by 0 bases, the J end by 3 bases, with 7 bases between. The CDR3 length is 13 residues. This CDR3 is CASSLVGVYEQYF. The CDR3 nucleotides read TGTGCCAGCAGCTTGGTGGGAGTCTACGAGCAGTACTTC.

The chain carries TRBV7-9 and TRBJ2-1; D call uncertain. The germline gives CDR1 SEHNR, CDR2 FQNEAQ (reference sequence). V gave up 3 bases and J gave up 12 bases, with 18 bases separating them. The CDR3 has 14 amino acids. The CDR3 DNA is TGTGCCAGCAGCTTTGCTCTGGCGGCGGAACGGCAGTTCTTC. It specifies CASSFALAAERQFF.

The rearrangement links TRBV18 to TRBJ1-2, with D uncertain. Trimming cost V 6 bases and J 0 bases, with 14 bases left between them. The CDR3 extends over 15 amino acids. The germline CDR1 and CDR2 sequences are KGHSH and LQKENI. CDR3 nucleotides: TGTGCCAGCTCCCCCCTGGCCCAAGCTAACTATGGCTACACCTTC. Translation: CASSPLAQANYGYTF.

The CDR3 spells CASSPQETQYF. In nucleotides, the CDR3 is TGTGCCAGCAGTCCACAAGAGACCCAGTACTTC. V usage is TRBV7-9 and J usage is TRBJ2-5; D is unresolved. This CDR3 is 11 amino acids long. V lost 6 bases and J lost 2, with 4 bases in between. CDR1 and CDR2 (germline): SEHNR, FQNEAQ (reference sequence).

The rearrangement uses TRBV5-1 and TRBJ2-7; 8 nucleotides match TRBD1. This CDR3 is built from 15 residues. The germline V gene encodes CDR1 SGHRS and CDR2 YFSETQ. Unmatched junction bases numbered 7, after V lost 2 bases and J lost 3 bases. CDR3 in DNA: TGCGCCAGCAGCTTCAAAGAACAGGGGGTCTACGAGCAGTACTTC. Amino acid sequence: CASSFKEQGVYEQYF.

This clone was detected only a few times. The chain combines TRBV27 with TRBJ1-5; no reliable D call. With 3 bases removed from V and 4 bases from J, the gap between germline ends came to 7 bases. CDR1 and CDR2 from the germline V gene are MNHEY and SMNVEV (reference sequence). The CDR3 consists of 13 residues. The CDR3 region is CASSFSGNQPQHF. The DNA for the CDR3 is TGTGCCAGCAGTTTTTCCGGGAATCAGCCCCAGCATTTT.

This clone showed up just a few times. The chain uses TRBV10-1 and TRBJ2-7; D is unresolved. Germline V CDR1 and CDR2: WNHNN, SYGVQD (reference sequence). Trimming shortened V by 9 bases and J by 6 bases, and 18 bases separated the two germline ends. This CDR3 comprises 13 residues. CDR3 residues: CASLFLTRREQYF. As DNA, the CDR3 is TGCGCCAGTCTCTTCCTGACTCGTCGCGAGCAGTACTTC.

The chain links TRBV6-4 to TRBJ2-3; no clear D gene. This CDR3 spans 13 amino acids. Germline V gene data show CDR1 as MRHNA and CDR2 as SNTAGT. Deletions cut 8 bases from V and 2 bases from J, with 11 bases between. CDR3 sequence: CASLDLSTDTQYF. CDR3 nucleotides: TGTGCCAGCTTAGATTTGTCCACAGATACGCAGTATTTT.

The V and J genes are TRBV15 and TRBJ2-4, with D perhaps TRBD2 (5 bases). The CDR3 is made up of 17 amino acids. Trimming stripped 8 bases from V and 3 bases from J, with 23 bases between. CDR1 is LNHNV and CDR2 is YYDKDF in the germline V gene (reference sequence). CDR3 sequence reads: CATATAGRSFDKNIQYF. As DNA, the CDR3 is TGTGCCACCGCAACCGCGGGTAGGAGTTTCGACAAAAACATTCAGTACTTC.

CDR3 coding DNA: TGTGCCAGTAGTCCGGGGCGCGGGGGAGAGACCCAGTACTTC. This encodes CASSPGRGGETQYF. The chain is built from TRBV19 and TRBJ2-5; 7 nucleotides line up with TRBD2. Trimming cost V 5 bases and J 4 bases; bases outside gene matches: 7. Germline V gene lookup returns CDR1 LNHDA and CDR2 SQIVND (reference sequence). The CDR3 runs 14 residues.